This T cell receptor beta chain is from a study of T cell responses to AZD1222 COVID-19 vaccine. The germline CDR1 and CDR2 sequences are SGHTA and FQGTGA. The V and J ends lost 6 bases and 3 bases respectively, with 16 bases between them. The CDR3 loop spans 15 amino acids. This table comes from immunoSEQ multiplex PCR, and its TCRdb copy is limited to in-frame clones, with some not included. The sample holds 60,000 to 70,000 clones, roughly 82% seen once. This TCR was recovered from an adult in good health. The rearrangement joins TRBV7-3 to TRBJ2-3; TRBD1 might be the D (6 bases). The sample in question was peripheral blood, obtained on day 0 of AZD1222 vaccination. The CDR3 reads CASSIGGVLTDTQYF. The CDR3 DNA is TGTGCCAGCAGTATAGGGGGTGTTTTAACAGATACGCAGTATTTT.